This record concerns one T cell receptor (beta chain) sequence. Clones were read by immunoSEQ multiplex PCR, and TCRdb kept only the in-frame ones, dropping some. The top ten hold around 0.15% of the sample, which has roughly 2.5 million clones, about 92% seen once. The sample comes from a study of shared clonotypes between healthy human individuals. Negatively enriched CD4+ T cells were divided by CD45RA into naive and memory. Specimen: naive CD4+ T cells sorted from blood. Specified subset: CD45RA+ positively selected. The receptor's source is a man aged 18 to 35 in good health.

The CDR3 DNA reads TGTGCCAGCTCACCGGTAGCGGGGGAGCACACCGGGGAGCTGTTTTTT. Translated, it gives CASSPVAGEHTGELFF. This chain links TRBV18 with TRBJ2-2; 9 positions agree with TRBD2. The CDR3 contains 16 residues. V dropped 3 bases and J dropped 3; count of bases not matched to a gene: 5. Germline CDR1 reads KGHSH; CDR2 reads LQKENI.